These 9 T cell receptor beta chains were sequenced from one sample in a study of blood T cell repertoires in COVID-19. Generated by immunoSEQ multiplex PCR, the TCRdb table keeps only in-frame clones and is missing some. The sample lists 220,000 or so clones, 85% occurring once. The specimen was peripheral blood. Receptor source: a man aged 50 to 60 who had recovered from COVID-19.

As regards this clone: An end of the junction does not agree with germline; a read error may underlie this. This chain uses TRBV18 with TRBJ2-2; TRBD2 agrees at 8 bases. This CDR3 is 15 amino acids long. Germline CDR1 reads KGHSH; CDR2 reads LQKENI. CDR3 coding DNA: TGTGCCAGCGCACCCGTTAGCGGGACCGGCGGGGAGCTGTTTTTT. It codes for CASAPVSGTGGELFF.

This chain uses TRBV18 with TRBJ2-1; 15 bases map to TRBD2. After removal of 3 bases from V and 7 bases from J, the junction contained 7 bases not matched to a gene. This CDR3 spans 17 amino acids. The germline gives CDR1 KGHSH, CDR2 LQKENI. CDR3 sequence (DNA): TGTGCCAGCTCACCCCCGGGACTAGCGGGAGGAGGGAATGAGCAGTTCTTC. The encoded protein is CASSPPGLAGGGNEQFF.

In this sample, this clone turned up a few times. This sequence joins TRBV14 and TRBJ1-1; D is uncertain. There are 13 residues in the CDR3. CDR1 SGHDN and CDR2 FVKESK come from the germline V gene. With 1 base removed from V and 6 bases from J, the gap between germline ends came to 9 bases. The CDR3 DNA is TGTGCCAGCAGCCAAGTAGAAATGGCTGAAGCTTTCTTT. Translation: CASSQVEMAEAFF. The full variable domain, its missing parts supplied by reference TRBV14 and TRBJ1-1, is EAGVTQFPSHSVIEKGQTVTLRCDPISGHDNLYWYRRVMGKEIKFLLHFVKESKQDESGMPNNRFLAERTGGTYSTLKVQPAELEDSGVYFCASSQVEMAEAFFGQGTRLTVV.

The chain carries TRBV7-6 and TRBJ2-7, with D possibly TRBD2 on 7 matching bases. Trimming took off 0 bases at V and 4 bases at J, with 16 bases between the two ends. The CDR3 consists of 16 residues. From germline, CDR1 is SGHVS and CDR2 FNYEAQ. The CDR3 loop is CASSLAGGPTLYEQYF. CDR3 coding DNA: TGTGCCAGCAGCTTAGCGGGGGGGCCGACCTTGTACGAGCAGTACTTC.

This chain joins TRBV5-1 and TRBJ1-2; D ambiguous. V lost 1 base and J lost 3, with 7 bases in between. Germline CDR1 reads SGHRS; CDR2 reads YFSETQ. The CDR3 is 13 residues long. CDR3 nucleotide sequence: TGCGCCAGCAGCTTGCTGTCTGACTATGGCTACACCTTC. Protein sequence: CASSLLSDYGYTF.

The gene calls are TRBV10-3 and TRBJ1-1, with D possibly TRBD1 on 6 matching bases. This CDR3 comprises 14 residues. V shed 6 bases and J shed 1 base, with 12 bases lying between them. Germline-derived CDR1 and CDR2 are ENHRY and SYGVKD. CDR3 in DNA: TGTGCCATCAGCTGGGGGCCGACGAACACTGAAGCTTTCTTT. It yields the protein CAISWGPTNTEAFF.

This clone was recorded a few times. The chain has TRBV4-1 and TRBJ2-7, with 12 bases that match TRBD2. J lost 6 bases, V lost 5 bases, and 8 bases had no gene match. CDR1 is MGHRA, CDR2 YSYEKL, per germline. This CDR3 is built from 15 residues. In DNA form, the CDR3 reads TGCGCCAGCAGCGTACCGACTAGCGGGAGACCCGAGCAGTACTTC. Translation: CASSVPTSGRPEQYF.

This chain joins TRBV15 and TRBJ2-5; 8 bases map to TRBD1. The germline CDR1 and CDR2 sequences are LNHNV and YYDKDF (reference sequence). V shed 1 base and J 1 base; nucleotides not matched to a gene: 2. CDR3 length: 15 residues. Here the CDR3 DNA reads TGTGCCACCAGCAGAGGAGGACAGGGCCAAGAGACCCAGTACTTC. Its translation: CATSRGGQGQETQYF. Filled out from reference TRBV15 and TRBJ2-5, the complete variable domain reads DAMVIQNPRYQVTQFGKPVTLSCSQTLNHNVMYWYQQKSSQAPKLLFHYYDKDFNNEADTPDNFQSRRPNTSFCFLDIRSPGLGDTAMYLCATSRGGQGQETQYFGPGTRLLVL.

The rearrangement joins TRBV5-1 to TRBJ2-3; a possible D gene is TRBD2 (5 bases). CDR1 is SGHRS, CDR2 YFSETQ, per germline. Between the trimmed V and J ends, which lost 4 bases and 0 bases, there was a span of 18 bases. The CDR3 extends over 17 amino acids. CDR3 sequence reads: CASSLGILATSTDTQYF. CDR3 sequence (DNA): TGCGCCAGCAGCCTGGGGATTCTAGCCACTAGCACAGATACGCAGTATTTT.